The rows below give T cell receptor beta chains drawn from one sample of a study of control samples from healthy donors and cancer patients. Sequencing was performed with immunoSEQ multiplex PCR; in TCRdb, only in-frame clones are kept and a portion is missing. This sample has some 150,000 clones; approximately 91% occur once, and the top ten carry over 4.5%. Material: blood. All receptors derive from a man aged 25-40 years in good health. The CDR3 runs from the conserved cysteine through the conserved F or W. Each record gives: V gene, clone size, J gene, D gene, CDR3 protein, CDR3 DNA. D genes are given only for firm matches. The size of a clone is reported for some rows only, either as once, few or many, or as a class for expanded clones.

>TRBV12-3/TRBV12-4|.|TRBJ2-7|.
CASTMTGPYEQYF
TGTGCCAGCACTATGACAGGTCCCTACGAGCAGTACTTC
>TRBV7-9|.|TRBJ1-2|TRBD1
CASSLGQGVNYGYTF
TGTGCCAGCAGCTTAGGACAGGGGGTGAACTATGGCTACACCTTC
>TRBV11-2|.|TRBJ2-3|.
CASSFDRGTDTQYF
TGTGCCAGCAGCTTCGACAGAGGCACAGATACGCAGTATTTT
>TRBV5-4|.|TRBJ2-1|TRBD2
CASSLEGLAGVSEQFF
TGTGCCAGCAGCTTGGAGGGACTAGCGGGAGTTAGTGAGCAGTTCTTC
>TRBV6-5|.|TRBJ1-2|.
CASSRGNNYGYTF
TGTGCCAGCAGTAGGGGCAATAACTATGGCTACACCTTC
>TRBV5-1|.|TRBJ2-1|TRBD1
CASNDRGEAYNEQFF
TGCGCCAGCAACGACAGGGGAGAGGCCTACAATGAGCAGTTCTTC
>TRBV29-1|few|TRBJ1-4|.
CSEQGSDEKLFF
TGCAGCGAACAGGGTTCTGATGAAAAACTGTTTTTT
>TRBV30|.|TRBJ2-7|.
CAWMRGPSSYEQYF
TGTGCCTGGATGCGTGGGCCTAGCTCCTACGAGCAGTACTTC
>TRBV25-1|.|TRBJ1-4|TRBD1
CASSAFRDRGMKMFF
TGTGCCAGCAGTGCGTTCCGGGACAGGGGGATGAAGATGTTTTTT
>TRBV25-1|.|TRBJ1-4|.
CASSERLGANEKLFF
TGTGCCAGCAGTGAAAGATTAGGGGCTAATGAAAAACTGTTTTTT
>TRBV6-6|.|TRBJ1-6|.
CASGTLNSPLHF
TGTGCCAGCGGGACCCTTAATTCACCCCTCCACTTT
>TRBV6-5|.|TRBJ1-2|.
CASSSGRGYTF
TGTGCCAGCAGCTCCGGACGAGGCTACACCTTC
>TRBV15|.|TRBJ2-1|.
CATSRVGKEQFF
TGTGCCACCAGCAGAGTCGGAAAAGAGCAGTTCTTC
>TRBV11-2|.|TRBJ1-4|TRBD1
CASSHRGPGEKLFF
TGTGCCAGCAGCCACAGGGGGCCGGGTGAAAAACTGTTTTTT
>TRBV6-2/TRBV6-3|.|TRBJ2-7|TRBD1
CASSLTGTGGGEQYF
TGTGCCAGCAGCCTTACCGGTACAGGGGGCGGCGAGCAGTACTTC
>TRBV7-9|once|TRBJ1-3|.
CASSFPGSGNTIYF
TGTGCCAGCAGCTTTCCGGGCTCTGGAAACACCATATATTTT
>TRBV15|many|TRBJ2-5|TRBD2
CATSRNAGSGEETQYF
TGTGCCACCAGCAGGAATGCCGGGAGCGGGGAAGAGACCCAGTACTTC
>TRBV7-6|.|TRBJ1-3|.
CASSAGPGNTIYF
TGTGCCAGCAGCGCCGGGCCCGGAAACACCATATATTTT
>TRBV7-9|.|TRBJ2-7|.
CASSWTEDYEQYF
TGTGCCAGCAGCTGGACAGAGGATTACGAGCAGTACTTC
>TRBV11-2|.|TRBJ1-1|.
CASSPAPHREGTEAFF
TGTGCCAGCAGCCCCGCCCCACACAGGGAAGGCACTGAAGCTTTCTTT
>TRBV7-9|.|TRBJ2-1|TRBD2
CASSPKTSGSYNEQFF
TGTGCCAGCAGCCCTAAGACTAGCGGGAGCTACAATGAGCAGTTCTTC
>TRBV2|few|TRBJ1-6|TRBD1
CASSVGTGSSPLHF
TGTGCCAGCAGTGTGGGGACAGGATCCTCACCCCTCCACTTT
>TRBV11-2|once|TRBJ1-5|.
CASSSSAGANNQPQHF
TGTGCCAGCAGCTCCAGTGCGGGGGCGAACAATCAGCCCCAGCATTTT
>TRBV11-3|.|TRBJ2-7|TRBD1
CASSLGQGAPYEQYF
TGTGCCAGCAGCTTAGGACAGGGGGCGCCGTACGAGCAGTACTTC
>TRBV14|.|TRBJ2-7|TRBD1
CASSLRDRPYEQYF
TGTGCCAGCAGCCTCCGGGACAGACCCTACGAGCAGTACTTC
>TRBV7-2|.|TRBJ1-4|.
CASSLARQGNEKLFF
TGTGCCAGCAGCTTAGCAAGGCAGGGTAATGAAAAACTGTTTTTT
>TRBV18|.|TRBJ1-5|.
CASSPIGRAEQPQHF
TGTGCCAGCTCACCAATCGGGAGGGCTGAACAGCCCCAGCATTTT
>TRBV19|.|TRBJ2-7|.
CASSAPPGESHEQYF
TGTGCCAGTAGTGCCCCACCGGGGGAGTCCCACGAGCAGTACTTC
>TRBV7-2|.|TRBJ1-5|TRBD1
CASSYDRGPGQPQHF
TGTGCCAGCAGCTATGACAGGGGGCCCGGTCAGCCCCAGCATTTT
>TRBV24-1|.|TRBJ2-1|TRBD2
CATSESGSIYEQFF
TGTGCCACCAGTGAGAGCGGGAGTATCTATGAGCAGTTCTTC
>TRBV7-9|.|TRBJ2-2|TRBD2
CASSPQGLAGAGELFF
TGTGCCAGCAGTCCCCAGGGACTAGCGGGGGCCGGGGAGCTGTTTTTT
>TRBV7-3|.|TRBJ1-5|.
CASSLTGNPSNQPQHF
TGTGCCAGCAGCTTAACGGGGAATCCCAGCAATCAGCCCCAGCATTTT
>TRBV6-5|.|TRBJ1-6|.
CASSLFRERSPLHF
TGTGCCAGCAGTTTATTCAGGGAGCGTTCACCCCTCCACTTT
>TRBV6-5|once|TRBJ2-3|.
CASSYTRVTDTQYF
TGTGCCAGCAGTTACACCAGGGTGACAGATACGCAGTATTTT
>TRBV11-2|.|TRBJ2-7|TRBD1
CASSLTGGSYEQYF
TGTGCCAGCAGCTTAACAGGGGGATCCTACGAGCAGTACTTC
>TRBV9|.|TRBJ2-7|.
CASSAQDGSYEQYF
TGTGCCAGCAGCGCCCAGGACGGGTCCTACGAGCAGTACTTC
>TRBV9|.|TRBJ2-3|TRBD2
CASSVAVAGIGTDTQYF
TGTGCCAGCAGCGTAGCAGTAGCGGGTATCGGCACAGATACGCAGTATTTT
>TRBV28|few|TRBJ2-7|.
CASSNGGLSYEQYF
TGTGCCAGCAGTAACGGAGGATTATCCTACGAGCAGTACTTC
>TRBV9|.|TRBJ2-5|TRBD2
CASSVTSGSGETQYF
TGTGCCAGCAGCGTAACTAGCGGGTCAGGAGAGACCCAGTACTTC
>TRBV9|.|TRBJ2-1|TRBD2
CASSVSTSGSPLTSYNEQFF
TGTGCCAGCAGCGTATCGACTAGCGGGAGCCCCTTAACCTCCTACAATGAGCAGTTCTTC
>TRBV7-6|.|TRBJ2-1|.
CASSLARLDEQFF
TGTGCCAGCAGCTTAGCTCGTTTGGATGAGCAGTTCTTC
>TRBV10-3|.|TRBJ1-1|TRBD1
CAIRVAVGGQNTEAFF
TGTGCCATCAGAGTCGCGGTAGGGGGCCAGAACACTGAAGCTTTCTTT
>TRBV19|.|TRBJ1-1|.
CASSRQTNTEAFF
TGTGCCAGCAGTAGGCAGACGAACACTGAAGCTTTCTTT
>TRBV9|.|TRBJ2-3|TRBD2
CASSGGTSDRTDTQYF
TGTGCCAGCAGCGGAGGGACTAGCGATCGCACAGATACGCAGTATTTT
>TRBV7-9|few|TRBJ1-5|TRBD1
CASSLDRVNQPQHF
TGTGCCAGCAGCCTGGACAGGGTCAATCAGCCCCAGCATTTT
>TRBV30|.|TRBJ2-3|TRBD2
CAWSAGLELFRTQYF
TGTGCCTGGAGTGCGGGACTAGAGCTTTTTCGTACGCAGTATTTT
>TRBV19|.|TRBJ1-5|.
CASAGFQQPQHF
TGTGCCAGCGCCGGGTTCCAACAGCCCCAGCATTTT
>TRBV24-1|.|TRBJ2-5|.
CATSDSRYSGQETQYF
TGTGCCACCAGTGATTCCAGGTACTCGGGCCAAGAGACCCAGTACTTC
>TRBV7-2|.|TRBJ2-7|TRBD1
CASSFKLTGPSYEQYF
TGTGCCAGCAGTTTCAAACTGACAGGGCCCTCCTACGAGCAGTACTTC